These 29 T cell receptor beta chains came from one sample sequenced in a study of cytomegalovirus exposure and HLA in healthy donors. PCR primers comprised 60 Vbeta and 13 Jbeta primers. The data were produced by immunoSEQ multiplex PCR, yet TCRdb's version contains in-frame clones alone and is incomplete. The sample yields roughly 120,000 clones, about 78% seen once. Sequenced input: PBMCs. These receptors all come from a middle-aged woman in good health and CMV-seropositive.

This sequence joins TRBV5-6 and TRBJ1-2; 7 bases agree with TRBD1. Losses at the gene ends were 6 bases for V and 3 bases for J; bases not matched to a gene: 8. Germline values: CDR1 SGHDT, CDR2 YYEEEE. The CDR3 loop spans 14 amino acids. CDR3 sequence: CASTLGQSDYGYTF. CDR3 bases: TGTGCCAGCACCCTGGGACAGAGTGACTATGGCTACACCTTC.

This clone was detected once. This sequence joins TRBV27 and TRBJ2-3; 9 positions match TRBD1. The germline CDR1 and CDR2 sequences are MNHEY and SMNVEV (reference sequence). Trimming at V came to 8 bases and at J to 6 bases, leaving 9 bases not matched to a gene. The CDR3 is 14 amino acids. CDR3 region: CASASGTGFDTQYF. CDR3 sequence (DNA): TGTGCCAGCGCCTCCGGGACAGGGTTTGATACGCAGTATTTT.

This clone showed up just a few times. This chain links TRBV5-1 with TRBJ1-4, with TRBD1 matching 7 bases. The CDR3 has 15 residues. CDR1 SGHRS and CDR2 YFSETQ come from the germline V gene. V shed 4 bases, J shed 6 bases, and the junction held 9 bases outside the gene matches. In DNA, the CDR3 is TGCGCCAGCAGCAGACAGGGTTCCGTGGATGAAAAACTGTTTTTT. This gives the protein CASSRQGSVDEKLFF.

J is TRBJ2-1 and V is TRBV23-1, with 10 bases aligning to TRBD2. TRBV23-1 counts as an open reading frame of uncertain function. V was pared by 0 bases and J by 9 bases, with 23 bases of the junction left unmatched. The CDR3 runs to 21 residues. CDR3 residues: CASSQSLRLVAGGRPPIEQFF. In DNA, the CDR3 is TGCGCCAGCAGTCAATCCCTACGGTTGGTAGCGGGGGGCCGGCCCCCGATTGAGCAGTTCTTC.

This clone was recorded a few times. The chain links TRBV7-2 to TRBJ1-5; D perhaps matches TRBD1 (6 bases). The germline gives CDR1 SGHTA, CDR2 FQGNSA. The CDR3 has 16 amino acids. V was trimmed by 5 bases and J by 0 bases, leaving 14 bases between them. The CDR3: CASSVDSPSSNQPQHF. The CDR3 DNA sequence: TGTGCCAGCAGCGTGGACAGCCCCTCTAGCAATCAGCCCCAGCATTTT.

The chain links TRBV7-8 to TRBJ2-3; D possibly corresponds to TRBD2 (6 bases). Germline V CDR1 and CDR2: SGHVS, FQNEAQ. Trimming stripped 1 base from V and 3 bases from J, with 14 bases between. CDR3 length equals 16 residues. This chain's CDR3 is CASSLGGAGLTDTQYF. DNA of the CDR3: TGTGCCAGCAGCTTAGGCGGGGCAGGGCTTACAGATACGCAGTATTTT.

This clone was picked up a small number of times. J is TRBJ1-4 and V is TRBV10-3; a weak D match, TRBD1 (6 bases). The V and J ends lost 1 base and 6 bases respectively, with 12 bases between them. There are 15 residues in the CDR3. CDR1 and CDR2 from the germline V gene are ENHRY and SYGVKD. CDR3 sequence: CAISEYRAGDEKLFF. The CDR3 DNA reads TGTGCCATCAGTGAGTACAGGGCCGGCGATGAAAAACTGTTTTTT.

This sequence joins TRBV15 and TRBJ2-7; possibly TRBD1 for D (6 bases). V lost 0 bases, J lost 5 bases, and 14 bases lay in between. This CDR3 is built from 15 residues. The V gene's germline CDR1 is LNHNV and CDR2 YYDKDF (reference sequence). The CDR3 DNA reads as TGTGCCACCAGCAGAGATGAAATGGCAGGGGACGAGCAGTACTTC. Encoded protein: CATSRDEMAGDEQYF.

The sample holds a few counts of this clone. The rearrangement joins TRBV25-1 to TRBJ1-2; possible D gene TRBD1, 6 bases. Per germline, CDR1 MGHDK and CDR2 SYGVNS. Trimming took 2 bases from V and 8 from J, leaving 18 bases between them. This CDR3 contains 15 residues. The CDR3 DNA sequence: TGTGCCAGCAGTGAAGCACAGGGCCACCTAGGGGGCTACACCTTC. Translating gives CASSEAQGHLGGYTF.

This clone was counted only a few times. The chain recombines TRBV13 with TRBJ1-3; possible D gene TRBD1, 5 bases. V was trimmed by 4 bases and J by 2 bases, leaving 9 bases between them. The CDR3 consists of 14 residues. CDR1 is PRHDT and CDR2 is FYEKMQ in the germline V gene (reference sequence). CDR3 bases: TGTGCCAGCAGCTCCGTAGGGGCTGGAAACACCATATATTTT. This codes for CASSSVGAGNTIYF.

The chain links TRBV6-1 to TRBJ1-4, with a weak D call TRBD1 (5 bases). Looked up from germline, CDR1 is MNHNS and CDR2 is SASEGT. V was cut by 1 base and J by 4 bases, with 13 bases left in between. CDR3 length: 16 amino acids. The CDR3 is CASSEDRTALNEKLFF. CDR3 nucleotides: TGTGCCAGCAGTGAAGACAGGACGGCACTTAATGAAAAACTGTTTTTT.

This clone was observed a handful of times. The CDR3 DNA follows: TGTGCCAGCAGCTTAAGCCGGCCCTCGGGGGAGCAGTACTTC. Translation: CASSLSRPSGEQYF. V and J are TRBV7-2 and TRBJ2-7; tentatively, D is TRBD2 (5 bases). With 2 bases removed from V and 7 bases from J, the gap between germline ends came to 15 bases. The CDR3 sequence is 14 residues long. Germline CDR1 reads SGHTA; CDR2 reads FQGNSA.

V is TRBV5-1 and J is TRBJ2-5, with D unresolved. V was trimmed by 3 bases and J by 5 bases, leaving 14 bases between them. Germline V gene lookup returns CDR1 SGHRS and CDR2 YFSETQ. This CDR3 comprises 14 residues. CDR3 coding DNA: TGCGCCAGCAGCTCGCCCGGAGACGGCGAGACCCAGTACTTC. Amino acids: CASSSPGDGETQYF. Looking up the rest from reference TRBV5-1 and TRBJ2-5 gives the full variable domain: KAGVTQTPRYLIKTRGQQVTLSCSPISGHRSVSWYQQTPGQGLQFLFEYFSETQRNKGNFPGRFSGRQFSNSRSEMNVSTLELGDSALYLCASSSPGDGETQYFGPGTRLLVL.

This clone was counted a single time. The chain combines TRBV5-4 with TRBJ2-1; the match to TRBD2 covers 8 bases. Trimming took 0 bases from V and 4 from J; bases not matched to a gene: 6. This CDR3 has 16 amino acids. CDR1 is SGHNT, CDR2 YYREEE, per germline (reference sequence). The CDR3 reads CASSLGTGGRYNEQFF. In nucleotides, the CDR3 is TGTGCCAGCAGCTTGGGTACGGGGGGGCGGTACAATGAGCAGTTCTTC.

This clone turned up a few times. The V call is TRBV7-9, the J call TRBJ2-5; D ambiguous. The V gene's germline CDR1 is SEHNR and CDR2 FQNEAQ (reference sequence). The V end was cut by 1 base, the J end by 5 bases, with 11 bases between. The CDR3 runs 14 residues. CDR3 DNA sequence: TGTGCCAGCAGCTTAGTTATGCGTTCGGAGACCCAGTACTTC. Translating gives CASSLVMRSETQYF.

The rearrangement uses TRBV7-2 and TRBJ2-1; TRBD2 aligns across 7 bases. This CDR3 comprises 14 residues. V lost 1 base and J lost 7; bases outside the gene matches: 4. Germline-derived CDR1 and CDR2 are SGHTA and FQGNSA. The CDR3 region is CASSLERTRNEQFF. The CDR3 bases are TGTGCCAGCAGCTTAGAAAGGACTAGGAATGAGCAGTTCTTC.

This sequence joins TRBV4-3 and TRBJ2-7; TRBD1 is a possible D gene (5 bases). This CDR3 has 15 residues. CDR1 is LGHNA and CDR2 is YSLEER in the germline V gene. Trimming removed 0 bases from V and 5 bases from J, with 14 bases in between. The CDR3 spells CASSQESTDANEQYF. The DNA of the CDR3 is TGCGCCAGCAGCCAAGAATCGACAGATGCCAACGAGCAGTACTTC.

CDR3 protein: CASKEGSYNEQFF. The CDR3 DNA sequence: TGTGCCAGCAAGGAGGGTTCCTACAATGAGCAGTTCTTC. The rearrangement joins TRBV25-1 to TRBJ2-1; possible D gene TRBD2, 6 bases. The CDR3 extends over 13 amino acids. Germline V lookup: CDR1 MGHDK, CDR2 SYGVNS. Between the trimmed V and J ends, which lost 7 bases and 1 base, there was a span of 8 bases.

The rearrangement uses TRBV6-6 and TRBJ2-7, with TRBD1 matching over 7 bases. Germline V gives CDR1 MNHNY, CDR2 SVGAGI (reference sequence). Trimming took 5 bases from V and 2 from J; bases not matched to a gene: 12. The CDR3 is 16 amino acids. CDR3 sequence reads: CASSPRTGTEPYEQYF. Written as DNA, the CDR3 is TGTGCCAGCAGTCCGCGAACCGGGACAGAGCCCTACGAGCAGTACTTC.

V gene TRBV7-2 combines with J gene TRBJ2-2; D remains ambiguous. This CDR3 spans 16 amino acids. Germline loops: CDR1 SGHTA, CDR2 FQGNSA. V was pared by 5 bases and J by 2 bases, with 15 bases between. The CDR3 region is CASSLVRVLNTGELFF. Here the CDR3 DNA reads TGTGCCAGCAGCCTGGTCCGGGTCTTAAACACCGGGGAGCTGTTTTTT.

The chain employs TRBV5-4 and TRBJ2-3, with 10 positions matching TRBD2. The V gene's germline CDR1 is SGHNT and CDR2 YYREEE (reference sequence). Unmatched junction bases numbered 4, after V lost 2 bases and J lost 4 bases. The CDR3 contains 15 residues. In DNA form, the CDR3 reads TGTGCCAGCAGCTTAAGCGGGGGGGCCCCAGATACGCAGTATTTT. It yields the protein CASSLSGGAPDTQYF.

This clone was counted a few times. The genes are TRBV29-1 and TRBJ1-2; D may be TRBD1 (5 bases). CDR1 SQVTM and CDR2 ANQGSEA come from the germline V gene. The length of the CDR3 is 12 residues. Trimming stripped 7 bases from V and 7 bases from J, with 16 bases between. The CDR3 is CSDTGGYTGYTF. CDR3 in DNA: TGCAGCGACACGGGGGGGTATACTGGCTACACCTTC.

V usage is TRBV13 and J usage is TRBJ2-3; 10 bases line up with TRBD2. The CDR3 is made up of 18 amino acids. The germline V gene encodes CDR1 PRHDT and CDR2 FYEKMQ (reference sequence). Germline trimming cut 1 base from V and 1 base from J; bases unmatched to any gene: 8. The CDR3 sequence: CASSLVKRGGRGTDTQYF. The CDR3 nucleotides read TGTGCCAGCAGCTTAGTGAAGCGGGGGGGCCGAGGCACAGATACGCAGTATTTT.

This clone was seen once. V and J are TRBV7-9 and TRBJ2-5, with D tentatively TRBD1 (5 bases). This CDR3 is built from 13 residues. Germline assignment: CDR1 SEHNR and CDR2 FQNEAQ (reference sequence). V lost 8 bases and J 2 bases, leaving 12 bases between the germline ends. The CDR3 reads CASLPSGQETQYF. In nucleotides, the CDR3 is TGTGCCAGCCTCCCGTCAGGGCAAGAGACCCAGTACTTC.

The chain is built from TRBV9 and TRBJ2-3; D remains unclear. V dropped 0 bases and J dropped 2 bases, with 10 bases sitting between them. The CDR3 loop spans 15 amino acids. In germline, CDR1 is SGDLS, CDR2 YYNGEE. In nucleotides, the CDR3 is TGTGCCAGCAGCGTAGTTCCAGGTTTCACAGATACGCAGTATTTT. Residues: CASSVVPGFTDTQYF. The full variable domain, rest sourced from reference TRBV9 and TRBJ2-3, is DSGVTQTPKHLITATGQRVTLRCSPRSGDLSVYWYQQSLDQGLQFLIQYYNGEERAKGNILERFSAQQFPDLHSELNLSSLELGDSALYFCASSVVPGFTDTQYFGPGTRLTVL.

The CDR3 DNA reads as TGTGCCAGCAGCCCGGGACAGGGGGCCTCCTACGAGCAGTACTTC. It translates to CASSPGQGASYEQYF. The chain recombines TRBV7-6 with TRBJ2-7, with 12 bases matching TRBD1. The CDR3 length is 15 residues. The ends lost 5 bases at V and 0 bases at J; junction bases unmatched: 2. CDR1 SGHVS and CDR2 FNYEAQ come from the germline V gene.

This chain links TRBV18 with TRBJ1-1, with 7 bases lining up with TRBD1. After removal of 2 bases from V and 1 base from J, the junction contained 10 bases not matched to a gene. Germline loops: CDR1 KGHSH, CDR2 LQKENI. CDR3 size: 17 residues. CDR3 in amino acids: CASSPVGKGAGNTEAFF. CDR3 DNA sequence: TGTGCCAGCTCACCAGTAGGGAAGGGGGCGGGGAACACTGAAGCTTTCTTT.

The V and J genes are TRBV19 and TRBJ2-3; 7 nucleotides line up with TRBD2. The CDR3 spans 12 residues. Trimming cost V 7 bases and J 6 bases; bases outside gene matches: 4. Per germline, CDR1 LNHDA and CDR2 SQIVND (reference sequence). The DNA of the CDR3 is TGTGCCAGTACGGCGGGGGTGGATACGCAGTATTTT. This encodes CASTAGVDTQYF.

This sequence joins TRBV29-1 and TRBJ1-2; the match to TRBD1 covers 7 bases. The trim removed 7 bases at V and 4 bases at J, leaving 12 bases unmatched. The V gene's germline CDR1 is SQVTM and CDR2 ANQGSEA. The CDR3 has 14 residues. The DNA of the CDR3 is TGCAGCGATTCGCCGACGGCAGGGGGCTATGGCTACACCTTC. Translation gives CSDSPTAGGYGYTF.